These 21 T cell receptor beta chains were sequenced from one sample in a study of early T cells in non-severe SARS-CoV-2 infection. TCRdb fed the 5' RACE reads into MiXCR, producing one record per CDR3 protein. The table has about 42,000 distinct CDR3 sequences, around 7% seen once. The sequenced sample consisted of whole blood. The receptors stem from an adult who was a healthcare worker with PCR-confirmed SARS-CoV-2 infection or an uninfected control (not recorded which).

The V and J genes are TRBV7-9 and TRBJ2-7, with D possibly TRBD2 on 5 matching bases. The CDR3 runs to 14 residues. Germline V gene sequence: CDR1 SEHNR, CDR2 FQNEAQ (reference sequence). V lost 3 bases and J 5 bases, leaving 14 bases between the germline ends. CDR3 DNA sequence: TGTGCCAGCAGCTTTTCGGGCGCCGGGAACGAGCAGTACTTC. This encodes CASSFSGAGNEQYF.

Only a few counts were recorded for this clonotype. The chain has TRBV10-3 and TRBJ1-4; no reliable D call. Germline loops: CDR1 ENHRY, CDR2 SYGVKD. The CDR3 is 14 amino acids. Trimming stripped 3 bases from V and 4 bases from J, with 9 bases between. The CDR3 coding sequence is TGTGCCATCAGTGACTCGGAGGGTAATGAAAAACTGTTTTTT. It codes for CAISDSEGNEKLFF.

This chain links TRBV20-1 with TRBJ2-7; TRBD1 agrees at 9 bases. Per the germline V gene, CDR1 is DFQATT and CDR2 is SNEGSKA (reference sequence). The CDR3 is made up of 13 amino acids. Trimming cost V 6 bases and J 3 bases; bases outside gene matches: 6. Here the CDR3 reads CSASGTGFYEQYF. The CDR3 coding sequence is TGCAGTGCGTCCGGGACAGGGTTCTACGAGCAGTACTTC.

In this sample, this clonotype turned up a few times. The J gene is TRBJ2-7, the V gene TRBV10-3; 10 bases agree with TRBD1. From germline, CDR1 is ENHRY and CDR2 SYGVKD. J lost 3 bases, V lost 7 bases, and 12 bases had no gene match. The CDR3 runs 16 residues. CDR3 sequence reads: CAITSQGDRGNYEQYF. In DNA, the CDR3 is TGTGCCATCACCAGCCAGGGGGACAGGGGCAACTACGAGCAGTACTTC.

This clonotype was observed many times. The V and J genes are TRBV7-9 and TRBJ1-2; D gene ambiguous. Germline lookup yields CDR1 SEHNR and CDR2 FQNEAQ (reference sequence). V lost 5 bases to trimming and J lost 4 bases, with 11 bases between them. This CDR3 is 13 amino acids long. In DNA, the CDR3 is TGTGCCAGCAGCCGAGACTCGATCTATGGCTACACCTTC. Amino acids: CASSRDSIYGYTF.

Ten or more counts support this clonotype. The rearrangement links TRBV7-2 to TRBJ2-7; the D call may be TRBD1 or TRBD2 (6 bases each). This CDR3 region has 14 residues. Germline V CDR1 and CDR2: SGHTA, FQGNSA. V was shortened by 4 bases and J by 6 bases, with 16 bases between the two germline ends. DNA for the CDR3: TGTGCCAGCAGCTCCCGGTCCGGGGGCCGCGAGCAGTACTTC. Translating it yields CASSSRSGGREQYF.

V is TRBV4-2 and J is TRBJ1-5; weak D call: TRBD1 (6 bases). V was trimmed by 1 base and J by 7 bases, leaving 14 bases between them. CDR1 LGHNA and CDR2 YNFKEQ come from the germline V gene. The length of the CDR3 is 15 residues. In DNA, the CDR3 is TGTGCCAGCAGCCAAGGAAGAGGGGACATACAGCCCCAGCATTTT. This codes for CASSQGRGDIQPQHF.

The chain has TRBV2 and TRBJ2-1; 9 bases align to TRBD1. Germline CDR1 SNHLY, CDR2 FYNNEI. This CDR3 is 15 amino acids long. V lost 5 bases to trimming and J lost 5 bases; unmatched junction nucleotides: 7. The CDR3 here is CASSRDRDQNNEQFF. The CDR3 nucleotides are TGTGCCAGCAGTCGGGACAGGGACCAGAACAATGAGCAGTTCTTC.

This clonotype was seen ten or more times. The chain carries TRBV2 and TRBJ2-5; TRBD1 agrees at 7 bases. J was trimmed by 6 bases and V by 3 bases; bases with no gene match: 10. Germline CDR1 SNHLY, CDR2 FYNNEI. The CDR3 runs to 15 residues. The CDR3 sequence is CASSDRDSPRKTQYF. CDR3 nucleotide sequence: TGTGCCAGCAGTGACCGGGACAGCCCACGTAAGACCCAGTACTTC. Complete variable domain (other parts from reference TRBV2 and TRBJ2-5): EPEVTQTPSHQVTQMGQEVILRCVPISNHLYFYWYRQILGQKVEFLVSFYNNEISEKSEIFDDQFSVERPDGSNFTLKIRSTKLEDSAMYFCASSDRDSPRKTQYFGPGTRLLVL.

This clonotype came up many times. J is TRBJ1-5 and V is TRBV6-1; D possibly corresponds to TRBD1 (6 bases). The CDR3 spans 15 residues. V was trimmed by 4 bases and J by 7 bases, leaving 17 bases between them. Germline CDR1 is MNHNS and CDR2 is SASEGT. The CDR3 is CASSASGQGRQPQHF. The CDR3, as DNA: TGTGCCAGCAGTGCTTCAGGGCAGGGGCGACAGCCCCAGCATTTT.

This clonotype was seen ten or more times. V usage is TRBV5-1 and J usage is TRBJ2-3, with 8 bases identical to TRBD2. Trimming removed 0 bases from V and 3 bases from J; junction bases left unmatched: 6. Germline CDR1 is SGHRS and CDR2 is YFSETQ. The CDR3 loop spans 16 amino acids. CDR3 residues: CASSLEAGAGTDTQYF. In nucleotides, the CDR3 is TGCGCCAGCAGCTTGGAAGCGGGGGCTGGGACAGATACGCAGTATTTT.

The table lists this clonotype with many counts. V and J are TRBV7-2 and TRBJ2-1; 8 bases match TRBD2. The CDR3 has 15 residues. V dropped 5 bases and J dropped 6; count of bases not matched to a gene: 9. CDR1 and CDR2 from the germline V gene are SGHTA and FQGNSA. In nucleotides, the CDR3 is TGTGCCAGCAGCCCCCAGGTCGGGGGGGCCAATGAGCAGTTCTTC. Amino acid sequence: CASSPQVGGANEQFF.

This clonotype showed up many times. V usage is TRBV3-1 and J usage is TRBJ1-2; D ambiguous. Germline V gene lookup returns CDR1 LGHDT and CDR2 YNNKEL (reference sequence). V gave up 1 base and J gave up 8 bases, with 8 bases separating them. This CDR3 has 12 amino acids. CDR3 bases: TGTGCCAGCAGCCAAGCTACCTTGGGCTACACCTTC. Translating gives CASSQATLGYTF.

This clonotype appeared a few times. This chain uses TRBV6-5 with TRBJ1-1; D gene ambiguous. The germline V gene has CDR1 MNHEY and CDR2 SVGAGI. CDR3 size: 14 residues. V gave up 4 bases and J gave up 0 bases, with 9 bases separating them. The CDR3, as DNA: TGTGCCAGCAGTTCCTTGGGTCTGAACACTGAAGCTTTCTTT. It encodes CASSSLGLNTEAFF.

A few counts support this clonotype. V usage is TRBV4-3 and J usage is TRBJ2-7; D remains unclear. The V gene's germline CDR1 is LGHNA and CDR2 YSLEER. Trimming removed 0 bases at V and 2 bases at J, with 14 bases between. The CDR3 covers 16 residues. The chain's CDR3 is CASSQDGQARAYEQYF. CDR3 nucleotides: TGCGCCAGCAGCCAAGATGGGCAGGCTAGAGCCTACGAGCAGTACTTC.

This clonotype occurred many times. CDR3 residues: CASSFRGSGLRTDTQYF. The CDR3 DNA reads as TGTGCCAGCAGCTTTAGGGGGTCGGGACTTCGCACAGATACGCAGTATTTT. This chain joins TRBV11-2 and TRBJ2-3; the D gene could be TRBD1 or TRBD2 (6 bases each). The CDR3 contains 17 residues. CDR1 is SGHAT and CDR2 is FQNNGV in the germline V gene. Trimming left V 3 bases short and J 1 base short, with 17 bases between.

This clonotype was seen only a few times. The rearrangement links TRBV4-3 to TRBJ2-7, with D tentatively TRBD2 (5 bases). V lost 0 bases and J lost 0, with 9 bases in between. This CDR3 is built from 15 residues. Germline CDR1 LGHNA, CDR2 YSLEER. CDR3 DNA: TGCGCCAGCAGCCAAGATCGGGGTAACTCCTACGAGCAGTACTTC. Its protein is CASSQDRGNSYEQYF.

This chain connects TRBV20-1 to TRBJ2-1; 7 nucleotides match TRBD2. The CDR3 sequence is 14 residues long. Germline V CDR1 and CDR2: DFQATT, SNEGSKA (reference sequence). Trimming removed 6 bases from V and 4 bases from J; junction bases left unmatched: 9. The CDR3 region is CSAALAELYNEQFF. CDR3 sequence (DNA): TGCAGTGCCGCCCTAGCGGAGTTATACAATGAGCAGTTCTTC.

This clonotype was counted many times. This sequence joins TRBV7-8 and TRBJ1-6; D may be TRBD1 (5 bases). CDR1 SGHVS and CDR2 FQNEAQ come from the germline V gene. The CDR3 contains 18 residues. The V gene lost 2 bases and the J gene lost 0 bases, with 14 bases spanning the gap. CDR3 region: CASSLPGTPSSYNSPLHF. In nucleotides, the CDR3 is TGTGCCAGCAGCTTACCCGGGACGCCTAGCTCCTATAATTCACCCCTCCACTTT.

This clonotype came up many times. Here the CDR3 reads CASSEARGASQFF. The DNA for the CDR3 is TGTGCCAGCAGTGAAGCTCGAGGGGCCAGCCAGTTCTTC. J is TRBJ2-1 and V is TRBV2; D possibly uses TRBD1 or TRBD2 (5 bases each). Germline V lookup: CDR1 SNHLY, CDR2 FYNNEI. CDR3 length equals 13 residues. The V and J ends lost 0 bases and 13 bases respectively, with 13 bases between them.

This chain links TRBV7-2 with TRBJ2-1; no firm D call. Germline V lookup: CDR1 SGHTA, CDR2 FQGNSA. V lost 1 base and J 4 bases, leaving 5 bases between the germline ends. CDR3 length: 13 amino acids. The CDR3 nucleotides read TGTGCCAGCAGCTTAGAGGTTTACAATGAGCAGTTCTTC. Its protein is CASSLEVYNEQFF.